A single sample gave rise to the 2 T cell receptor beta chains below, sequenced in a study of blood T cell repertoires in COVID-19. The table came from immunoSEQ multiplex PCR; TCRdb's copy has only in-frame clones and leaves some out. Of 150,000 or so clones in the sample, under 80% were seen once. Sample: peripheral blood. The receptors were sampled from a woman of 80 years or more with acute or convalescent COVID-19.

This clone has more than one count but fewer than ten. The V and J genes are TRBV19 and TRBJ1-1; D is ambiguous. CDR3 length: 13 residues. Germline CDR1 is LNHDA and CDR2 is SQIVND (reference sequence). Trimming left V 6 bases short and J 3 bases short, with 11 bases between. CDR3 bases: TGTGCCAGTAGACTAGGGCGGGACACTGAAGCTTTCTTT. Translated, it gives CASRLGRDTEAFF. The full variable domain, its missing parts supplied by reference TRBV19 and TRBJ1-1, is DGGITQSPKYLFRKEGQNVTLSCEQNLNHDAMYWYRQDPGQGLRLIYYSQIVNDFQKGDIAEGYSVSREKKESFPLTVTSAQKNPTAFYLCASRLGRDTEAFFGQGTRLTVV.

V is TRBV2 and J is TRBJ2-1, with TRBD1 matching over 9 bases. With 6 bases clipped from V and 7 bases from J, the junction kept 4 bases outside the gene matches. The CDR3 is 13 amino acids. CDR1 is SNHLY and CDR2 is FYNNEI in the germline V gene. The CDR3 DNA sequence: TGTGCCAGCAGCCCCGGGACAGGGAATGAGCAGTTCTTC. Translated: CASSPGTGNEQFF.